One and the same sample provided the 17 T cell receptor beta chains below, sequenced in a study of shared clonotypes between healthy human individuals. The data were produced by immunoSEQ multiplex PCR, yet TCRdb's version contains in-frame clones alone and is incomplete. The sample records a few hundred thousand clones, 65% to 80% being singletons. The sequenced sample was PBMCs. The receptors come from a woman aged 35 to 49 in good health. Some clones in this sample may be carry-over from other donors' samples.

The chain joins TRBV6-1 to TRBJ2-1; 8 bases align to TRBD2. V dropped 6 bases and J dropped 6; count of bases not matched to a gene: 7. Looked up from germline, CDR1 is MNHNS and CDR2 is SASEGT. The CDR3 is 14 residues long. CDR3 protein: CASSRAGVGNEQFF. The CDR3, as DNA: TGTGCCAGCAGCAGAGCGGGAGTGGGCAATGAGCAGTTCTTC.

The chain carries TRBV6-6 and TRBJ1-2; D not resolved. Trimming took off 7 bases at V and 4 bases at J, with 10 bases between the two ends. Looked up from germline, CDR1 is MNHNY and CDR2 is SVGAGI (reference sequence). The CDR3 has 12 residues. CDR3 amino acids: CASNPASYGYTF. CDR3 nucleotide sequence: TGTGCCAGCAACCCGGCAAGCTATGGCTACACCTTC.

The chain has TRBV6-4 and TRBJ1-3; D not certain. The CDR3 sequence is 16 residues long. The V end was cut by 0 bases, the J end by 0 bases, with 9 bases between. Germline CDR1 MRHNA, CDR2 SNTAGT. The CDR3 spells CASSDSKRISGNTIYF. The CDR3, as DNA: TGTGCCAGCAGTGACTCGAAAAGGATCTCTGGAAACACCATATATTTT.

This clone was observed a few times. This rearrangement joins TRBV7-9 to TRBJ1-1; D gene uncertain. CDR3 length: 13 amino acids. Germline V gene data show CDR1 as SEHNR and CDR2 as FQNEAQ (reference sequence). The V gene lost 5 bases and the J gene lost 1 base, with 8 bases spanning the gap. The chain's CDR3 is CASSPPENTEAFF. As DNA, the CDR3 is TGTGCCAGCAGCCCCCCAGAGAACACTGAAGCTTTCTTT.

The V call is TRBV28, the J call TRBJ1-2, with D unresolved. V gave up 6 bases and J gave up 5 bases, with 10 bases separating them. Per the germline V gene, CDR1 is MDHEN and CDR2 is SYDVKM. CDR3 length: 12 residues. CDR3 DNA: TGTGCCAGCAGCGGGGAATGGTATGGCTACACCTTC. As protein: CASSGEWYGYTF.

The chain couples TRBV20-1 to TRBJ2-1; D gene uncertain. The V gene's germline CDR1 is DFQATT and CDR2 SNEGSKA (reference sequence). The CDR3 runs to 10 residues. Trimming cost V 7 bases and J 4 bases, with 5 bases left between them. The CDR3 nucleotides are TGCAGTGGTCTGTACAATGAGCAGTTCTTC. Residues: CSGLYNEQFF.

The chain uses TRBV7-9 and TRBJ2-1; possible D gene TRBD1, 6 bases. The V gene's germline CDR1 is SEHNR and CDR2 FQNEAQ (reference sequence). Trimming pared 5 bases from V and 15 bases from J, leaving 14 bases between. The CDR3 totals 11 residues. CDR3 region: CASSPFGGLFF. The CDR3 DNA reads as TGTGCCAGCAGCCCCTTTGGGGGCCTGTTCTTC.

This clone was seen at least ten times. This rearrangement joins TRBV27 to TRBJ2-1, with D tentatively TRBD2 (5 bases). There are 13 residues in the CDR3. Germline CDR1 reads MNHEY; CDR2 reads SMNVEV (reference sequence). Trimming left V 1 base short and J 9 bases short, with 10 bases between. Here the CDR3 DNA reads TGTGCCAGCAGTTTATACCGGGAAGGTGAGCAGTTCTTC. This codes for CASSLYREGEQFF.

The J gene is TRBJ1-1, the V gene TRBV7-3, with a possible D match to TRBD1 (6 bases). CDR3 length: 15 residues. Germline V CDR1 and CDR2: SGHTA, FQGTGA. Trimming cost V 5 bases and J 4 bases, with 17 bases left between them. The CDR3 here is CASSPLGALSTEAFF. In DNA form, the CDR3 reads TGTGCCAGCAGCCCGTTGGGGGCGCTGAGCACTGAAGCTTTCTTT.

This rearrangement joins TRBV4-3 to TRBJ2-2; unclear D gene. Germline loops: CDR1 LGHNA, CDR2 YSLEER. The CDR3 contains 14 residues. V lost 2 bases and J 2 bases, leaving 6 bases between the germline ends. Here the CDR3 reads CASSQPSNTGELFF. CDR3 in DNA: TGCGCCAGCAGCCAACCAAGCAACACCGGGGAGCTGTTTTTT.

V is TRBV7-6 and J is TRBJ2-6, with a tentative D call TRBD1 (5 bases). The CDR3 loop spans 17 amino acids. The germline CDR1 and CDR2 sequences are SGHVS and FNYEAQ. V was clipped by 4 bases and J by 0 bases, with 13 bases between them. The CDR3 spells CASSSRVVGSGANVLTF. The CDR3 DNA reads TGTGCCAGCAGCTCCAGGGTTGTCGGCTCTGGGGCCAACGTCCTGACTTTC.

This clone was recorded a few times. The chain uses TRBV29-1 and TRBJ2-5, with D possibly being TRBD1 (5 bases). The CDR3 is 12 residues long. The V end was cut by 6 bases, the J end by 1 base, with 9 bases between. Germline V lookup: CDR1 SQVTM, CDR2 ANQGSEA. Written as DNA, the CDR3 is TGCAGCGTGACAGCGATCCAAGAGACCCAGTACTTC. It is translated as CSVTAIQETQYF.

The sample holds a few counts of this clone. The chain recombines TRBV2 with TRBJ1-5; D remains ambiguous. CDR3 size: 12 residues. Between the trimmed V and J ends, which lost 7 bases and 6 bases, there was a span of 10 bases. Germline lookup yields CDR1 SNHLY and CDR2 FYNNEI. CDR3 region: CASTGGSQPQHF. The CDR3 DNA reads as TGTGCCAGCACTGGTGGGAGTCAGCCCCAGCATTTT.

The chain combines TRBV30 with TRBJ2-7; D not certain. The CDR3 is made up of 12 amino acids. Deletions cut 0 bases from V and 3 bases from J, with 6 bases between. Germline V gene lookup returns CDR1 GTSNPN and CDR2 SVGIG (reference sequence). DNA for the CDR3: TGTGCCTGGAGTGTTTACAGCTACGAGCAGTACTTC. It yields the protein CAWSVYSYEQYF.

The chain combines TRBV20-1 with TRBJ2-1; D ambiguous. The V end was cut by 7 bases, the J end by 4 bases, with 8 bases between. Germline V lookup: CDR1 DFQATT, CDR2 SNEGSKA (reference sequence). The CDR3 spans 11 residues. In DNA, the CDR3 is TGCAGTGTGGGGTGGTACAATGAGCAGTTCTTC. It is translated as CSVGWYNEQFF.

About this clone itself: A read error is the likely source, as a far larger clone sits one nucleotide away. Other DNA sequences within the sample encode an identical CDR3. The chain joins TRBV7-9 to TRBJ2-7; D tentatively reads TRBD1 or TRBD2 (7 bases each). Germline CDR1 and CDR2: SEHNR and FQNEAQ (reference sequence). The CDR3 covers 16 residues. CDR3 sequence (DNA): TGCGCCAGCAGCCGGGGAGGGACAGCGGACTCCTACGAGCAGTACTTC. Encoded protein: CASSRGGTADSYEQYF.

V is TRBV18 and J is TRBJ2-7; 7 nucleotides match TRBD1. This CDR3 has 16 amino acids. Germline CDR1 and CDR2: KGHSH and LQKENI. J lost 4 bases, V lost 0 bases, and 9 bases had no gene match. The DNA for the CDR3 is TGTGCCAGCTCACCACCGACAGGGAATAGGGGGTACGAGCAGTACTTC. Residues: CASSPPTGNRGYEQYF. Full variable domain (missing parts from reference TRBV18 and TRBJ2-7): NAGVMQNPRHLVRRRGQEARLRCSPMKGHSHVYWYRQLPEEGLKFMVYLQKENIIDESGMPKERFSAEFPKEGPSILRIQQVVRGDSAAYFCASSPPTGNRGYEQYFGPGTRLTVT.